A selection of T cell receptor beta chains follows, all from one sample in a study of blood T cell repertoires in COVID-19. Measured with immunoSEQ multiplex PCR; TCRdb has only the in-frame clones, and not every one. The sample records 150,000 to 200,000 clones, 65% to 85% being singletons. Sequencing was performed on PBMCs or T cells enriched from blood (not recorded which). All receptors derive from a man between 65 and 85 years old who had been exposed to COVID-19. The CDR3 runs from the conserved cysteine through the conserved F or W. A D gene is named only where the DNA matches it firmly. Some rows have no size entry. The others give once, few or many, or a class for an expanded clone.

J gene	D gene	clone size	V gene	CDR3 DNA	CDR3 protein
TRBJ1-3	-	-	TRBV5-4	TGTGCCAGCAGCTTGGACAGCGGCTCTGGAAACACCATATATTTT	CASSLDSGSGNTIYF
TRBJ2-2	-	-	TRBV5-1	TGCGCCAGCAGCTTGGAAGGCGGAAACACCGGGGAGCTGTTTTTT	CASSLEGGNTGELFF
TRBJ1-2	TRBD1	-	TRBV4-1	TGCGCCAGCAGCCAAGATCTGGGCAGGGGGAATGGCTACACCTTC	CASSQDLGRGNGYTF
TRBJ1-5	-	-	TRBV19	TGTGCCAGTAGCCCCTTGGGGGGGGCCCTCGGACAGCCCCAGCATTTT	CASSPLGGALGQPQHF
TRBJ2-5	-	once	TRBV27	TGTGCCAGCAGTTCGTATCAGGGGGAGACCCAGTACTTC	CASSSYQGETQYF
TRBJ1-1	-	few	TRBV2	TGTGCCAGCAGGGAGGGTGGTGAAGCTTTCTTT	CASREGGEAFF
TRBJ1-5	-	-	TRBV6-2/TRBV6-3	TGTGCCAGCAGCGCAGGGAAACAGCCCCAGCATTTT	CASSAGKQPQHF
TRBJ1-2	-	-	TRBV7-9	TGTGCCAGCAGCTCAACCCAGGGTCGAGTGAGTGGCTACACCTTC	CASSSTQGRVSGYTF
TRBJ2-1	TRBD1	-	TRBV7-2	TGTGCCAGCAGCTTCAGGGGGAGCCTTTTGAATGAGCAGTTCTTC	CASSFRGSLLNEQFF
TRBJ1-6	TRBD1	-	TRBV6-5	TGTGCCAGCACCAGGGGGACGGGAAATTCACCCCTCCACTTT	CASTRGTGNSPLHF
TRBJ1-5	TRBD1	-	TRBV7-2	TGTGCCAGCAGCTTAGTTGGACAGGGAAATCAGCCCCAGCATTTT	CASSLVGQGNQPQHF
TRBJ2-7	-	-	TRBV6-5	TGTGCCAGCAGGAGGGGGGGATCGATATACGAGCAGTACTTC	CASRRGGSIYEQYF
TRBJ1-4	TRBD1	-	TRBV25-1	TGTGCCAGCAGTATCCCAGGGGGGTATGAAAAACTGTTTTTT	CASSIPGGYEKLFF
TRBJ1-2	-	-	TRBV3-1/TRBV3-2	TGTGCCAGCAGCCAAACCCCACGAGGGGGTGGCTACACCTTC	CASSQTPRGGGYTF
TRBJ1-2	-	once	TRBV29-1	TGCAGCGTTGTGGGCAGAAAGCTCTATGGCTACACCTTC	CSVVGRKLYGYTF
TRBJ2-3	-	-	TRBV3-1/TRBV3-2	TGTGCCAGCAGCCAAGAAGAGGTGTGGTCAGATACGCAGTATTTT	CASSQEEVWSDTQYF
TRBJ1-6	-	-	TRBV10-3	TGTGCCATCAGTGAGAACCAGGATAATTCACCCCTCCACTTT	CAISENQDNSPLHF
TRBJ1-2	TRBD1	-	TRBV27	TGTGCCAGCAGTTGGGACAGGGGACCTCCTAACTATGGCTACACCTTC	CASSWDRGPPNYGYTF
TRBJ2-1	TRBD2	-	TRBV19	TGTGCCAGTAACCCGGGACTATCCTACAATGAGCAGTTCTTC	CASNPGLSYNEQFF
TRBJ2-7	-	-	TRBV21-1	TGTGCCAGCAGCGGAGGGGATAGGCAGTACTTC	CASSGGDRQYF
TRBJ2-3	-	-	TRBV19	TGTGCCAGTAGTATAGGTGGGGCCCGGGCAGATACGCAGTATTTT	CASSIGGARADTQYF
TRBJ2-7	-	-	TRBV19	TGTGCCAGGAGAACAGGGTCCTACGAGCAGTACTTC	CARRTGSYEQYF
TRBJ1-2	-	-	TRBV5-1	TGCGCCAGCGCGACAGGAGACATAGGCGATGGCTACACCTTC	CASATGDIGDGYTF
TRBJ2-7	-	-	TRBV21-1	TGTGCCAGCAGCAAAGATGAGGGGGGGCCACCCTACGAGCAGTACTTC	CASSKDEGGPPYEQYF
TRBJ1-4	-	once	TRBV11-2	TGTGCCAGCAGCCAAGCGGGACATAAAAATGAAAAACTGTTTTTT	CASSQAGHKNEKLFF
TRBJ1-1	-	many	TRBV25-1	TGTGCCACCTCAGACGGGGGGGCCAGTGGCACTGAAGCTTTCTTT	CATSDGGASGTEAFF
TRBJ1-3	-	-	TRBV7-2	TGTGCCAGCAGCGGTCCAGGGGACGGAAACACCATATATTTT	CASSGPGDGNTIYF
TRBJ2-7	-	few	TRBV5-1	TGCGCCAGCAGCCTCTGGGACTTCGGGTCCTACGAGCAGTACTTC	CASSLWDFGSYEQYF
TRBJ1-2	-	-	TRBV30	TGTGCCTGGAGTTCCCTCGGTAGGGGATCTAACTATGGCTACACCTTC	CAWSSLGRGSNYGYTF